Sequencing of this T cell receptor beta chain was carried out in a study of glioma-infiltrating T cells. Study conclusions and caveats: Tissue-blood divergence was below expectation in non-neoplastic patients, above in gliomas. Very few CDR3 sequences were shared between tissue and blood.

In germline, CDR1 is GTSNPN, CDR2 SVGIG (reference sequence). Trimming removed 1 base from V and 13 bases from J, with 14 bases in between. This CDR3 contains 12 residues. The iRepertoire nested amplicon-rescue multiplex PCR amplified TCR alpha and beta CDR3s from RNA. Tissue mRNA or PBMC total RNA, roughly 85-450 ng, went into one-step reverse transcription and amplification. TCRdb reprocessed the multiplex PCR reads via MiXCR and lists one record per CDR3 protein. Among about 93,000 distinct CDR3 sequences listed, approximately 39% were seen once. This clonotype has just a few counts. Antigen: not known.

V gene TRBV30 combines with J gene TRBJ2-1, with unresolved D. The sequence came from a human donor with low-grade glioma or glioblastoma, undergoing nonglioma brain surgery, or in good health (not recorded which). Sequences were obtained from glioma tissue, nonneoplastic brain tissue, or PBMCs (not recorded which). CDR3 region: CAWSAYSDPQFF. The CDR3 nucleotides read TGTGCCTGGAGTGCCTACTCGGACCCACAGTTCTTC.